This TCR beta chain came from a study of T-cell reconstitution after alpha-beta-depleted transplantation in children. From germline, CDR1 is SGHTA and CDR2 FQGNSA. There are 13 residues in the CDR3. Trimming pared 3 bases from V and 4 bases from J, leaving 8 bases between. TCRbeta library construction was performed incorporating unique molecular identifiers. TCRdb reprocessed the PCR reads via MiXCR and lists one record per CDR3 protein. The sample shows about 250,000 distinct CDR3 sequences, approximately 24% of them seen only once. The chain employs TRBV7-2 and TRBJ2-3, with unresolved D. The TCR was taken from a female patient between 2 and 15 years old who had a stem cell transplant for congenital amegakaryocytic thrombocytopenia, so the T cells may come from the graft donor. The sample in question was PBMCs, mostly from graft donor cells, obtained 360 days after TCRalphabeta/CD19-depleted stem cell transplant. Written as DNA, the CDR3 is TGTGCCAGCAGCTTGTTGTGGGCAGATACGCAGTATTTT. Encoded protein: CASSLLWADTQYF.